These T cell receptor beta chains were read from a single sample in a study of control samples from healthy donors and cancer patients. Sequencing used immunoSEQ multiplex PCR; TCRdb keeps in-frame clones, though not all of them. The data contain about 220,000 clones, roughly 94% of them singletons. The sequenced sample was blood. The receptors here all came from a man aged 50 to 59 in good health. Both conserved end residues are part of each CDR3. A D gene is named only where the DNA matches it firmly. For some rows the clone size is stated as once, few or many, or as a class when expanded; others skip it.

V gene: TRBV7-9
D gene: .
clone size: .
J gene: TRBJ1-1
CDR3 protein: CASEPTGTNTEAFF
CDR3 DNA: TGTGCCAGCGAACCGACAGGAACGAACACTGAAGCTTTCTTT

V gene: TRBV6-1
D gene: .
clone size: once
J gene: TRBJ1-1
CDR3 protein: CASSEILTLVNTEAFF
CDR3 DNA: TGTGCCAGCAGTGAAATCCTGACTCTGGTGAACACTGAAGCTTTCTTT

V gene: TRBV28
D gene: TRBD1
clone size: .
J gene: TRBJ2-5
CDR3 protein: CASSLDRATEETQYF
CDR3 DNA: TGTGCCAGCAGTTTAGACAGGGCTACGGAAGAGACCCAGTACTTC

V gene: TRBV4-2
D gene: TRBD2
clone size: .
J gene: TRBJ2-1
CDR3 protein: CASSQATSGGYNEQFF
CDR3 DNA: TGTGCCAGCAGCCAAGCGACTAGCGGGGGTTACAATGAGCAGTTCTTC

V gene: TRBV5-1
D gene: TRBD1
clone size: .
J gene: TRBJ2-3
CDR3 protein: CASSPTAGTATGPQYF
CDR3 DNA: TGCGCCAGCAGCCCTACCGCCGGGACAGCAACGGGTCCGCAGTATTTT

V gene: TRBV5-4
D gene: .
clone size: .
J gene: TRBJ1-1
CDR3 protein: CASSSDVMNTEAFF
CDR3 DNA: TGTGCCAGCAGCTCGGACGTCATGAACACTGAAGCTTTCTTT

V gene: TRBV29-1
D gene: .
clone size: .
J gene: TRBJ2-1
CDR3 protein: CSVVNNEQFF
CDR3 DNA: TGCAGCGTTGTGAACAATGAGCAGTTCTTC

V gene: TRBV5-1
D gene: TRBD1
clone size: .
J gene: TRBJ1-2
CDR3 protein: CASTLDRGPYGYTF
CDR3 DNA: TGCGCCAGCACCTTGGACAGGGGACCCTATGGCTACACCTTC

V gene: TRBV7-9
D gene: .
clone size: .
J gene: TRBJ2-5
CDR3 protein: CASTRGDSQYF
CDR3 DNA: TGTGCCAGCACCCGCGGGGACAGTCAGTACTTC

V gene: TRBV7-3
D gene: .
clone size: .
J gene: TRBJ2-3
CDR3 protein: CASSLIRGASTDTQYF
CDR3 DNA: TGTGCCAGCAGCCTCATCAGGGGCGCGAGCACAGATACGCAGTATTTT

V gene: TRBV6-5
D gene: TRBD2
clone size: .
J gene: TRBJ2-1
CDR3 protein: CASTSSGTYNEQFF
CDR3 DNA: TGTGCCAGCACGTCTAGCGGAACCTACAATGAGCAGTTCTTC

V gene: TRBV29-1
D gene: .
clone size: .
J gene: TRBJ1-1
CDR3 protein: CSVRGSMNTEAFF
CDR3 DNA: TGCAGCGTTCGGGGAAGCATGAACACTGAAGCTTTCTTT

V gene: TRBV7-2
D gene: TRBD1
clone size: .
J gene: TRBJ1-6
CDR3 protein: CASSPRTGSNSPLHF
CDR3 DNA: TGTGCCAGCAGCCCGAGGACAGGTTCTAATTCACCCCTCCACTTT

V gene: TRBV11-2
D gene: .
clone size: .
J gene: TRBJ2-7
CDR3 protein: CASSLAPFSYEQYF
CDR3 DNA: TGTGCCAGCAGCTTAGCCCCGTTCTCCTACGAGCAGTACTTC

V gene: TRBV10-3
D gene: TRBD1
clone size: .
J gene: TRBJ2-5
CDR3 protein: CAISEGDRAVDF
CDR3 DNA: TGTGCCATCAGTGAGGGGGACAGAGCGGTCGACTTC

V gene: TRBV27
D gene: .
clone size: .
J gene: TRBJ1-5
CDR3 protein: CASSLILDQPQHF
CDR3 DNA: TGTGCCAGCAGTTTAATCTTGGATCAGCCCCAGCATTTT

V gene: TRBV3-1/TRBV3-2
D gene: TRBD2
clone size: .
J gene: TRBJ2-1
CDR3 protein: CASSQIQSTSGGPSSYNEQFF
CDR3 DNA: TGTGCCAGCAGCCAAATCCAATCGACTAGCGGGGGCCCTAGCTCCTACAATGAGCAGTTCTTC

V gene: TRBV4-1
D gene: .
clone size: .
J gene: TRBJ1-2
CDR3 protein: CASSLAGGAQGVGYTF
CDR3 DNA: TGCGCCAGCAGCCTAGCGGGGGGCGCGCAAGGAGTCGGCTACACCTTC